In its sample, the clone carrying this TCR beta chain was seen once. Profiling relied on immunoSEQ multiplex PCR, and the TCRdb table lists in-frame clones only, not all of them. The sample carries 2 million to 2.5 million clones, about 92% recorded once. The sample belongs to a study of shared clonotypes between healthy human individuals. V dropped 2 bases and J dropped 2 bases, with 6 bases sitting between them. Looked up from germline, CDR1 is MDHEN and CDR2 is SYDVKM. The CDR3 is 13 residues long. Naive CD8 cells, CD45RO-negative and positively selected for CCR7, excluded terminally differentiated effector memory CD45RA+ cells.

The genes are TRBV28 and TRBJ1-2; D is unresolved. The sample taken for sequencing was naive CD8+ T cells from PBMCs. The source of this sequence is a man younger than 35 in good health. Some clones in this sample may be carry-over from other donors' samples. CDR3: CASSLALNYGYTF. CDR3 in DNA: TGTGCCAGCAGTTTAGCCCTCAACTATGGCTACACCTTC.